A single TCR beta chain is shown here with its context. Which antigen it targets is not known. Base qualities are not recorded, but no much larger clone differs from it by a single base. The sample originates from a study of T cell responses to AZD1222 COVID-19 vaccine (dated by TCRdb to 2020 to 2023). Notes on the research overall: A total of around 240 trial participants underwent TCR sequencing, of whom about 200 had received two doses of AZD1222 and about 25 had received two doses of the MenACWY control vaccine. Trial participants were enrolled by age into 18-55, 56-69 and 70-plus year subgroups, with roughly 150, 30 and 60 TCR-sequenced participants respectively. Broader findings and caveats from the paper: In the small 56-69-year group, the increase in depth fell short of significance, most likely because of low power. Because no samples from the day 14 peak response were available, repertoires could be characterized only after the peak T cell response. Conclusions about previously exposed vaccinees were limited because only a handful of AZD1222 recipients were SARS-CoV-2 seropositive at baseline. Participants were mostly white British and included more females than males, and it was suggested by the authors that clonal diversity may have been underestimated. Reportedly, almost half of the unique spike-specific TCRs recognized epitopes lying outside the regions that are mutated in the B.1.351 and B.1.1.7 variants. CD4 TCRs associated with the vaccine covered the entire spike protein, and the dominant responses were in regions 160-218 and 743-854. A significant rise in spike-specific TCR breadth and depth was observed after two AZD1222 doses relative to day 0 and relative to MenACWY recipients.

Taken from cysteine to phenylalanine, the CDR3 has 14 residues. The sequence is cut down to CDR3 DNA, 42 bases in frame from base 1. V lost 6 bases and J lost 7 bases, and the count of bases not matched to a germline gene is 9. The germline V gene gives CDR1 as KGHSH and CDR2 as LQKENI. Sample time point, as interpreted from the label and publication: baseline before first vaccination. The sample's treatment or condition label is to be understood as: meningococcal conjugate vaccine given as trial control. Samples from vaccinated people were obtained from the UK trials COV001 and COV002, which included a single-blind randomized controlled phase 2/3 trial of AZD1222 (ChAdOx1 nCoV-19) in healthy adults. Trial participant PBMC samples were collected at day 0 and day 28 after the second dose for TCRbeta chain sequencing. The CDR3 regions of human TCRbeta chains were subjected to immunosequencing. Per the source publication's procedure: TCRs in the repertoires were matched against a reference library of SARS-CoV-2-specific TCRs that had been generated with the MIRA antigen-specificity platform. Breadth was defined as the fraction of unique TCRs that were SARS-CoV-2-associated. Depth was defined as the fraction of total T cells that were SARS-CoV-2-associated. Each spike-specific TCR was assigned to its reactive spike region and to a CD4 or CD8 class using the MIRA data. Log10-transformed breadth and depth values were compared by one-way ANOVA with Sidak's multiple comparisons tests. TCRdb mirrors the immuneACCESS table, restricted to in-frame sequences. Some clones are absent from its copies; in checked studies, under half trace to an unresolved V gene, and the reason for the others is unknown. V and J calls and clone size are copied from that table; D and trimming were computed from the DNA. This sample lists tens of thousands of clones; more than 80% were detected once. The ten largest clones represent roughly 20% of the sample.

The TCR comes from an adult in good health. The V gene is TRBV18 and the J gene is TRBJ1-5, with TRBD1 identical over 7 junction bases. The starting material was peripheral blood, obtained on day 0 of MenACWY control vaccination. The CDR3 region has the sequence CASSTSGGGQPQHF. The DNA is TGTGCCAGCTCTACCTCAGGGGGTGGACAGCCCCAGCATTTT.